This entry is about one T cell receptor (beta chain). Antigen specificity is unknown. The CDR3 spans 16 residues. J lost 0 bases, V lost 4 bases, and 5 bases had no gene match. The V gene's germline CDR1 is LNHDA and CDR2 SQIVND (reference sequence). This sample is drawn from a study of T cells in localized non-small cell lung cancer. Sequencing was performed with immunoSEQ multiplex PCR; in TCRdb, only in-frame clones are kept and a portion is missing. The table lists roughly 58,000 clones, roughly 81% of them singletons. Findings and limits, study-wide: Among the tissues sampled, uninvolved adjacent lung had the highest T cell clonality, above tumor. Blood T cell density predicted longer survival; adjacent-lung clonality, shorter. Median detection of top 100 tumor clones in adjacent lung was over 45 clones.

This chain connects TRBV19 to TRBJ2-1; 8 bases align to TRBD2. The clonotype originates from a man aged 40 to 69 with stage II lung adenocarcinoma. Specimen: PBMCs, collected before any cancer treatment. The CDR3 nucleotides are TGTGCCAGTAGTAACCCTAGCGGGCGCTCCTACAATGAGCAGTTCTTC. As protein: CASSNPSGRSYNEQFF.